The entry below gives a single T cell receptor (beta chain) sequence along with its context. This sample is drawn from a study of blood T cell repertoires in COVID-19. In the study overall: The study drew acute and convalescent COVID-19 samples from the United States, Italy and Spain. From T cells, B-cell-depleted T cells, or PBMCs came the material, which was cDNA or gDNA.

The V end lost 10 bases, the J end lost 6 bases, and 16 bases lay between the germline ends. Germline loops: CDR1 SNHLY, CDR2 FYNNEI. This CDR3 is built from 12 residues. How the authors handled the data: Amplifying reference gene primers gave estimates of nucleated cell counts. Only in-frame clones appear in the TCRdb table, and some are missing; sequencing was by immunoSEQ multiplex PCR. V and J calls plus clone size are reproduced from that table; the DNA served to infer D and trimming. The profile covers about 490,000 clones, with 80% to 90% appearing a single time and 3% to 4% taken by the ten largest.

The sample comprised peripheral blood. The sequence was collected from a human donor in a cohort sampled during active COVID-19. The V and J genes are TRBV2 and TRBJ2-7; possibly TRBD1 for D (6 bases). CDR3 sequence: CATRGRKREQYF. For the CDR3, the DNA is TGTGCCACCAGGGGTAGGAAGCGCGAGCAGTACTTC.